This T cell receptor (beta chain) is drawn from a study of neurological immune-mediated disorders. Each TCR transcript was tagged with a 10-nucleotide random UMI during 5'RACE. TCRdb called the 5' RACE reads again in MiXCR, with one record for every CDR3 protein. Among 50,000 or so distinct CDR3 sequences, more than 9.5% were seen once, and the ten largest hold 1.5% to 2%. The germline CDR1 and CDR2 sequences are SGDLS and YYNGEE. V shed 0 bases and J shed 4 bases, with 4 bases lying between them. The CDR3 consists of 13 residues. This clonotype was found many times. Serving as healthy controls were blood bank volunteers based in Maryland, USA. Preparation of the unsorted libraries drew on 2 million PBMCs stored at -80 C.

The material sequenced was PBMCs. The chain combines TRBV9 with TRBJ2-2; D remains ambiguous. This sequence originates from a man in his sixties in good health. CDR3 sequence: CASSVDFTGELFF. CDR3 nucleotides: TGTGCCAGCAGCGTAGACTTCACCGGGGAGCTGTTTTTT. The full variable domain, with the rest looked up from reference TRBV9 and TRBJ2-2, is DSGVTQTPKHLITATGQRVTLRCSPRSGDLSVYWYQQSLDQGLQFLIQYYNGEERAKGNILERFSAQQFPDLHSELNLSSLELGDSALYFCASSVDFTGELFFGEGSRLTVL.